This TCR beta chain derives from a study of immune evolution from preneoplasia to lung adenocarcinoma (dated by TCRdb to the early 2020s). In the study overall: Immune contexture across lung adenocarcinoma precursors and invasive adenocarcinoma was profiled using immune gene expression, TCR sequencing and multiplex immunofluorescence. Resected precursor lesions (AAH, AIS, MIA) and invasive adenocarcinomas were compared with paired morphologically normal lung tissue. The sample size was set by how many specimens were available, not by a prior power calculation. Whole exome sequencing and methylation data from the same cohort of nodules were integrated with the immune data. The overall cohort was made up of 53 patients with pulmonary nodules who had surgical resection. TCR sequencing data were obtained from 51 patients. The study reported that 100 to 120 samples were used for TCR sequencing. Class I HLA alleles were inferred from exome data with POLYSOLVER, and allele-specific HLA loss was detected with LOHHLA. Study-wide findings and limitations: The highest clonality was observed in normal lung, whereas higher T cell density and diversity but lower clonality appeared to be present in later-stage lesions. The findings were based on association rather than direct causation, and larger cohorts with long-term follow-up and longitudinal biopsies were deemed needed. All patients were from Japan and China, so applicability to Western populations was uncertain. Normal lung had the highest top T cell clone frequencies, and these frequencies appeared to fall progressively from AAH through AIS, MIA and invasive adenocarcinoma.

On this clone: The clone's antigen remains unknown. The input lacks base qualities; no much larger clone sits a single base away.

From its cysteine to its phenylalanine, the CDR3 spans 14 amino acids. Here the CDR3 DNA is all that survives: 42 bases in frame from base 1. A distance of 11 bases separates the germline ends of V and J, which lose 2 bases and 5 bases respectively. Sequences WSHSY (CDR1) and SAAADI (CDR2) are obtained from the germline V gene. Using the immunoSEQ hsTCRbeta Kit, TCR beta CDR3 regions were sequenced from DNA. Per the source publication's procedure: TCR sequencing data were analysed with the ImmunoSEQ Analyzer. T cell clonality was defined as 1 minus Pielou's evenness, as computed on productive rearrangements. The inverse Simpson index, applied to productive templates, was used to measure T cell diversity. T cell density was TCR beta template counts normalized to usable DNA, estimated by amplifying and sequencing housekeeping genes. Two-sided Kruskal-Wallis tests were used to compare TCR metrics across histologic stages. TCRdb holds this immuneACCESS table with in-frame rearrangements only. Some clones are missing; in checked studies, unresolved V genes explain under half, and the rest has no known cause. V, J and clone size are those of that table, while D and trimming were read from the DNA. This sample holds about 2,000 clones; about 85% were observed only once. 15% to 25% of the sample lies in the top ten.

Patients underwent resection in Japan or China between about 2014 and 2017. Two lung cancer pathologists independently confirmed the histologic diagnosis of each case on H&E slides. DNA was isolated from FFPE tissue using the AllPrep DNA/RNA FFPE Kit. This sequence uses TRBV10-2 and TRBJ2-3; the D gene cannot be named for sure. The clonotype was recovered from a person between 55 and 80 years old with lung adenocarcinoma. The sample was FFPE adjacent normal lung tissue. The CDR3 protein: CASSETDDRDTQYF. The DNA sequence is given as TGCGCCAGCAGTGAGACAGACGATCGAGATACGCAGTATTTT.